This paragraph covers one T cell receptor (beta chain) sequence. This clone's antigen is unknown. Base qualities are not recorded, but no much larger clone differs from it by a single base. This sample was taken from a study of cytomegalovirus exposure and HLA in healthy donors (dated by TCRdb to 2016 to 2017). Background for the entire study: An earlier analysis of a few hundred of the donors reported 276 Gb of sequence data and 95 million to 120 million unique TCR beta sequences obtained from some 170 million T cells. An early release that covered 500 to 800 HLA-typed donors contained about 300 gigabases of sequencing data and tens of millions of unique TCR sequences. Of the roughly 400 genotyped donors, roughly 85% fell in the genetic ancestry cluster associated with self-reported Caucasian donors. The study was designed to test whether signatures of past pathogen exposure could be identified by cataloging public T cell receptors. The study used immunosequencing to profile the T cell repertoires of approximately 640 subjects and linked those repertoires to cytomegalovirus serostatus. A separate validation cohort of roughly 120 different subjects was used in addition to the 666-subject first cohort. To predict cytomegalovirus infection status, the study brought together high-throughput TCR immunosequencing, statistical association of individual TCRs with disease status, and machine learning. In a later analysis, previously published TCR beta repertoires from roughly 710 donors were re-analyzed and high-resolution HLA genotyping was added so that TCR occurrence patterns could be studied. The later analysis used no new phenotypic data to find candidate immune exposures, relying instead on TCR beta sequences and their occurrence across donors. An earlier analysis of 587 of the donors used high-throughput TCR beta sequencing to judge whether each TCR beta V gene segment behaved as functional or pseudogenic. Donor age, sex, ethnicity and CMV serostatus were compiled together with the repertoire data. A later genetic analysis used genome-wide SNP genotypes for about three fifths of the 666 donors, treating that subset as a discovery cohort. All discovery cohort repertoires had been generated using a single sequencing platform. HLA typing included class I and class II loci at four-digit resolution. The number of typed donors differed by locus: about 620-640 for A, B, C, DRB1 and DQB1; some 540 for DQA1; roughly 600 for DPA1; and roughly 470 for DPB1. Because of strong linkage in the cohort, roughly five DR-DQ haplotypes were treated as single units for association and clustering. On average, over 200,000 unique TCR beta nucleotide sequences were sequenced per donor among more than 350 genotyped donors of the cohort, with about 17% of those sequences being non-productive. Findings and caveats that apply to the study as a whole: CMV serostatus was the only immune exposure information available for the cohort. The presence/absence analyses assumed that sequencing depth was roughly uniform across donors, and that assumption may not be true. A cluster of highly shared sequence variants was judged likely to be a technical artifact of the sequencing pipeline. In a later analysis, TCR association rates were found to vary across HLA loci, with the most associated TCRs seen for DRB1 alleles and the fewest for HLA-C alleles. Compared with the approximately 670-donor mean, donors in an Asian-associated ancestry cluster had fewer N-insertions in productive TCRs, according to a later genetic analysis. When HLA alleles, especially DR and DQ, strongly co-occurred, TCR associations were difficult to assign to individual alleles. The classifier was reported to diagnose cytomegalovirus status with high specificity and sensitivity in both the original and validation cohorts. The study gave a list of around 170 TCR beta chains associated with cytomegalovirus. It was suggested by the authors that the approach could potentially be generalized to other disease states and immunological phenotypes. Some IMGT-functional V segments, including TRBV6-2 and TRBV6-3, could not be distinguished by the 87-base-pair reads and were therefore excluded. V-gene and J-gene trimming of TCR beta chains was associated with a missense DCLRE1C variant in a later genetic analysis, and the association was replicated in an independent cohort. A few of the identified cytomegalovirus-associated TCR beta chains were confirmed in vitro to be specific for cytomegalovirus antigens. The cohort was sequenced for TCR beta chains only, and without alpha or paired-chain data the features that could be detected were limited. Specific HLA alleles were associated with over 15,000 TCR beta sequences at a false discovery rate of 0.05 in a later analysis. An earlier analysis of some 560 of the donors showed that most TCR beta V segments appeared in productive rearrangements either about 87% or about 30% of the time, which broadly matched IMGT annotations. In a later analysis, most CMV-associated TCR beta chains were found to appear HLA-restricted, with HLA associations seemingly driven largely by CMV exposure. Linkage disequilibrium might explain the correlated functional status among segregating V segments, but an unknown experimental factor could not be excluded. Because counts were too low, some 16 rarely observed V segments, including chromosome 9 orphons, were excluded from the earlier analysis of under 650 of the donors. Most TCR sequences were seen in very few donors, while some public TCRs were found in many individuals. Because HLA typing was missing for some donors at each locus, association tests included only the typed subset. Compared with equally common non-associated chains, HLA-associated TCR beta chains in a later analysis were more clonally expanded and had lower generation probabilities. A further reported finding was that TCR beta sequences accurately predicted the HLA-A and HLA-B alleles for most subjects in the first cohort. In a later analysis, several top co-occurrence clusters were reported to appear linked to parvovirus B19, influenza, CMV and Epstein-Barr virus.

The cohort comprised fewer than 700 healthy bone marrow donors. At the time of sampling, all cohort members were nominally healthy, though unrecorded immune exposures were likely present. The donor tested CMV seronegative, placing the donor among the 300 to 400 seronegative members of the cohort. A peripheral blood sample was collected from each donor, and TCR beta sequencing was performed on peripheral blood mononuclear cells. Genomic DNA extraction from the blood cell samples was performed with the Qiagen DNeasy Blood Extraction Kit. V loses 1 base at its end and J loses 5 bases; junction bases beyond the gene matches: 3. The CDR3 holds 15 amino acids from the cysteine to the phenylalanine. The entry retains the CDR3 DNA only, 45 bases that are in frame from base 1. CDR1 and CDR2 are read off the germline V gene (reference sequence) as SGHNT and YYREEE. The protocol used for the library was the immunoSEQ multiplex PCR assay. For the multiplex PCR, a mixture combining 60 forward primers for TCR Vbeta segments and 13 reverse primers for TCR Jbeta segments was used. The CDR3 region of rearranged TCR beta genes was amplified from genomic DNA by a multiplex PCR assay. The amplified TCR beta libraries were sequenced on the Illumina HiSeq System as 87-base-pair reads. Concerning the study's data processing: In a later analysis, tens of millions of unique TCR beta chains were counted across the 500 to 850 repertoires, and around 11 million of these chains were shared by at least two donors. Raw reads were error-corrected and collapsed into unique sequences by a nearest-neighbor algorithm in which closely related sequences were merged to remove PCR and sequencing errors. To assign V, D and J gene segments, CDR3 sequences were aligned to IMGT reference sequences. For a sequence to be retained, a match of at least six nucleotides was required to both a V gene segment and a J gene segment. A rearrangement counted as productive if the CDR3 had no stop codons and remained in frame with V and J, and every other rearrangement counted as non-productive. Following IMGT convention, CDR3 was defined as the stretch from the second conserved V-encoded cysteine to the conserved J-encoded phenylalanine. The earlier analysis of some 580 of the donors excluded any sequence lacking an unambiguous match to a single V gene segment. In an earlier analysis of approximately 550 of the donors, V segments were called functional above 56.7% productive rearrangements and were called segregating when the between-donor standard deviation exceeded 5%. To diagnose cytomegalovirus status from the catalog of TCR beta chain sequences, a statistical classification framework was built. A later analysis assigned V and J genes by comparing TCR nucleotide sequences with IMGT/GENE-DB human TR gene sequences. In a later analysis, CDR3 sequences and most-parsimonious VDJ recombination scenarios were assigned using the TCRdist pipeline. In a later analysis, each TCR beta chain was defined by its CDR3 amino acid sequence together with its V-gene family, and reads lacking a unique V-gene family were excluded. In a later analysis, 450 to 600 highly shared, low-generation-probability nucleotide sequences were removed to address suspected cross-contamination and a sequencing artifact. For each public chain, a later analysis derived a clonal expansion index from normalized ranks of inferred template counts within each repertoire. In a later analysis, generation probabilities were computed using a VDJ recombination model fitted to out-of-frame rearrangements, and the results were checked against IGoR. A later analysis scored TCR-TCR, TCR-HLA and TCR-CMV co-occurrence with hypergeometric tests, applying a repertoire-size bias correction to TCR pairs. False discovery rates were estimated in a later analysis by permuting HLA or CMV assignments 20 times. A later analysis grouped co-occurring TCRs with DBSCAN, adding TCRdist sequence similarity when clustering within HLA-allele-positive subsets. For co-occurrence clustering, repertoires with fewer than 30,000 or more than 120,000 public chains were excluded, along with roughly five repertoires with anomalous nucleotide sharing. The table was pulled from immuneACCESS by TCRdb, which kept in-frame rearrangements only. Such tables lose some clones; where checked, under half of the loss comes from unresolved V genes, and the rest has no known cause. V and J calls and clone size are given by that table; D and trimming were obtained from the DNA. The sample table contains approximately 200,000 clones; only one count was recorded for roughly three quarters of them. Over 1.5% of the sample comes from the top ten.

This chain is built from TRBV5-4 and TRBJ2-3; 11 junctional bases match TRBD2. Sequencing was done on a sample of PBMCs. The receptor was derived from a woman aged 18-29 years in good health and CMV-seronegative. In nucleotide form, the sequence is TGTGCCAGCAGCTTGTGGCTAGCGGGGGGAGATACGCAGTATTTT. Translated, this gives CASSLWLAGGDTQYF.